The 29 T cell receptor beta chains below all came from one sample that was sequenced in a study of shared clonotypes between healthy human individuals. TCRdb's copy holds only in-frame clones and misses some; the assay was immunoSEQ multiplex PCR. The data contain about 1.1 million clones, around three quarters of them singletons. The sample comprised memory CD4+ T cells from PBMCs. This sample's subset: CD45RA-negative fraction. All receptors come from a man in his late teens or twenties in good health. Some clones in this sample may be carry-over from other donors' samples.

The chain links TRBV9 to TRBJ1-3; tentatively, D is TRBD1 (5 bases). Germline V lookup: CDR1 SGDLS, CDR2 YYNGEE. V lost 4 bases to trimming and J lost 4 bases, with 12 bases between them. The CDR3 is 14 amino acids. The CDR3 region has the DNA TGTGCCAGCAGCCCCCCTCGGGACGGAAACACCATATATTTT. It is translated as CASSPPRDGNTIYF.

The J gene is TRBJ2-5, the V gene TRBV19; D possibly corresponds to TRBD2 (6 bases). CDR1 and CDR2 (germline): LNHDA, SQIVND (reference sequence). The CDR3 runs to 14 residues. With 3 bases removed from V and 3 bases from J, the gap between germline ends came to 11 bases. CDR3: CASSIGSGEETQYF. As DNA, the CDR3 is TGTGCCAGTAGTATCGGGTCGGGGGAAGAGACCCAGTACTTC.

The chain combines TRBV28 with TRBJ1-4, with D hard to call. Trimming took off 1 base at V and 0 bases at J, with 12 bases between the two ends. Looked up from germline, CDR1 is MDHEN and CDR2 is SYDVKM. The CDR3 is made up of 17 amino acids. Here the CDR3 reads CASSLFEAAATNEKLFF. The CDR3 bases are TGTGCCAGCAGTTTATTTGAGGCGGCAGCAACTAATGAAAAACTGTTTTTT.

DNA for the CDR3: TGTGCCATCAGTGGCCGGACTAGCGGGAGGGCGAAAGATACGCAGTATTTT. Its translation is CAISGRTSGRAKDTQYF. The chain has TRBV10-3 and TRBJ2-3; 15 nucleotides line up with TRBD2. The trim removed 4 bases at V and 5 bases at J, leaving 7 bases unmatched. CDR1 ENHRY and CDR2 SYGVKD come from the germline V gene. The CDR3 is made up of 17 amino acids.

The V and J genes are TRBV7-9 and TRBJ1-3, with D hard to call. Trimming removed 2 bases from V and 4 bases from J, with 12 bases in between. The CDR3 has 15 residues. Germline CDR1 reads SEHNR; CDR2 reads FQNEAQ (reference sequence). CDR3 sequence: CASSLIGLFGNTIYF. The CDR3 DNA follows: TGTGCCAGCAGCTTAATAGGGCTTTTCGGAAACACCATATATTTT.

The V and J genes are TRBV6-1 and TRBJ1-6, with D uncertain. The length of the CDR3 is 13 residues. Trimming stripped 1 base from V and 12 bases from J, with 10 bases between. Germline V gene lookup returns CDR1 MNHNS and CDR2 SASEGT. CDR3 DNA: TGTGCCAGCAGTGAAGTTTCAGAGGAACCCCTCCACTTT. Its translation: CASSEVSEEPLHF.

This chain connects TRBV7-6 to TRBJ1-4; D not certain. The V end lost 5 bases, the J end lost 5 bases, and 15 bases lay between the germline ends. The CDR3 runs to 15 residues. Germline CDR1 and CDR2: SGHVS and FNYEAQ. The CDR3 bases are TGTGCCAGCAGCGCTAGACCCGGGAGGAATGAAAAACTGTTTTTT. This encodes CASSARPGRNEKLFF.

The V gene is TRBV9, the J gene TRBJ1-2, with TRBD1 as a possible D gene (5 bases). The germline V and J ends were trimmed by 2 bases and 3 bases, with 17 bases remaining between them. CDR3 length: 16 residues. CDR1 SGDLS and CDR2 YYNGEE come from the germline V gene. The CDR3 loop reads CASSVITGADDYGYTF. The CDR3 DNA is TGTGCCAGCAGCGTCATAACCGGGGCTGATGACTATGGCTACACCTTC.

J is TRBJ1-2 and V is TRBV7-8, with D possibly TRBD1 on 5 matching bases. Germline-derived CDR1 and CDR2 are SGHVS and FQNEAQ. The CDR3 covers 15 residues. Trimming cost V 5 bases and J 1 base, with 14 bases left between them. The CDR3 region has the DNA TGTGCCAGCAGCCCCGCGGGGCAGGGTAACTATGGCTACACCTTC. It is translated as CASSPAGQGNYGYTF.

Comments on this clone: Other DNA sequences in the sample encode the same CDR3. The rearrangement links TRBV19 to TRBJ1-5, with D possibly matching TRBD1 (5 bases). Germline assignment: CDR1 LNHDA and CDR2 SQIVND (reference sequence). There are 14 residues in the CDR3. Trimming cost V 1 base and J 6 bases, with 10 bases left between them. The CDR3 bases are TGTGCCAGTAGTATAGGAGGGGCAGGTCAGCCCCAGCATTTT. Its protein is CASSIGGAGQPQHF.

The chain recombines TRBV6-5 with TRBJ1-1; tentative D call: TRBD1 (6 bases). The germline CDR1 and CDR2 sequences are MNHEY and SVGAGI. V was pared by 8 bases and J by 3 bases, with 19 bases between. CDR3 size: 15 residues. Here the CDR3 DNA reads TGTGCCAGCGGGTCAACAGGGATCTTGGACACTGAAGCTTTCTTT. This codes for CASGSTGILDTEAFF.

With regard to this clone: This sample also contains other DNA sequences that code for the same CDR3. The V gene is TRBV6-5, the J gene TRBJ2-7, with 9 bases aligning to TRBD1. The germline gives CDR1 MNHEY, CDR2 SVGAGI. The CDR3 has 14 residues. V trimming: 3 bases; J trimming: 2 bases; junction bases outside the gene matches: 2. The CDR3 loop reads CASSYRDRAYEQYF. The CDR3 bases are TGTGCCAGCAGTTATAGGGACAGGGCCTACGAGCAGTACTTC.

V and J are TRBV9 and TRBJ2-1; D assignment may be TRBD1 or TRBD2 (5 bases each). V lost 3 bases and J 4 bases, leaving 11 bases between the germline ends. The germline V gene has CDR1 SGDLS and CDR2 YYNGEE. This CDR3 region has 14 residues. This CDR3 reads CASSAGRVYNEQFF. The CDR3 DNA reads TGTGCCAGCAGCGCGGGACGGGTATACAATGAGCAGTTCTTC.

This clone was found once. The chain has TRBV6-5 and TRBJ2-7, with TRBD1 as a possible D gene (6 bases). The germline gives CDR1 MNHEY, CDR2 SVGAGI. The CDR3 is 14 amino acids. Trimming cost V 10 bases and J 3 bases, with 19 bases left between them. The CDR3 DNA follows: TGTGCCACTACGTCTGGACAGAGGCTCTACGAGCAGTACTTC. Protein: CATTSGQRLYEQYF.

This clone was recorded only once. The chain employs TRBV28 and TRBJ1-2; 9 nucleotides agree with TRBD1. CDR3 length: 14 residues. Germline values: CDR1 MDHEN, CDR2 SYDVKM. Trimming removed 6 bases from V and 11 bases from J; junction bases left unmatched: 13. The CDR3: CASRKTGGRFSYTF. The CDR3 region has the DNA TGTGCCAGCAGAAAAACAGGGGGCAGATTCTCGTACACCTTC.

The chain links TRBV11-2 to TRBJ2-2; TRBD2 matches at 12 bases. Germline V gene lookup returns CDR1 SGHAT and CDR2 FQNNGV. The J segment lost 2 bases and the V segment lost 3 bases, leaving 4 bases of the junction unmatched. This CDR3 contains 17 residues. The DNA for the CDR3 is TGTGCCAGCAGCTTGACTAGCGGGAGTGGTAACACCGGGGAGCTGTTTTTT. It specifies CASSLTSGSGNTGELFF. The full variable domain, its missing parts supplied by reference TRBV11-2 and TRBJ2-2, is EAGVAQSPRYKIIEKRQSVAFWCNPISGHATLYWYQQILGQGPKLLIQFQNNGVVDDSQLPKDRFSAERLKGVDSTLKIQPAKLEDSAVYLCASSLTSGSGNTGELFFGEGSRLTVL.

J is TRBJ2-2 and V is TRBV7-7; the D gene could be TRBD1 or TRBD2 (5 bases each). Trimming removed 5 bases from V and 5 bases from J, with 15 bases in between. This CDR3 is built from 15 residues. The V gene's germline CDR1 is SSHAT and CDR2 FNYEAQ (reference sequence). CDR3 amino acids: CASSPGGRATGELFF. CDR3 in DNA: TGTGCCAGCAGCCCAGGAGGCAGGGCAACCGGGGAGCTGTTTTTT.

V is TRBV5-1 and J is TRBJ2-7; 7 bases fit TRBD1. Trimming cost V 2 bases and J 8 bases; bases outside gene matches: 13. CDR1 is SGHRS, CDR2 YFSETQ, per germline. The CDR3 runs to 15 residues. In DNA form, the CDR3 reads TGCGCCAGCAGCTTAGGGACAGCCTCCCCGACAAAGCAGTACTTC. As protein: CASSLGTASPTKQYF.

The rearrangement joins TRBV10-3 to TRBJ2-3, with 7 positions matching TRBD2. This CDR3 spans 15 amino acids. The germline V gene has CDR1 ENHRY and CDR2 SYGVKD. After removal of 2 bases from V and 2 bases from J, the junction contained 4 bases not matched to a gene. This CDR3 reads CAISERGGHTDTQYF. CDR3 coding DNA: TGTGCCATCAGTGAGCGCGGGGGTCACACAGATACGCAGTATTTT.

As concerns this clone: This CDR3 is also generated by other DNA sequences in the sample. The V and J genes are TRBV5-1 and TRBJ1-5; unclear D gene. This CDR3 has 13 amino acids. Germline V gene sequence: CDR1 SGHRS, CDR2 YFSETQ. V was shortened by 4 bases and J by 1 base, with 6 bases between the two germline ends. The CDR3, as DNA: TGCGCCAGCAGCCCAGACAGCAATCAGCCCCAGCATTTT. As protein: CASSPDSNQPQHF.

The rearrangement uses TRBV6-1 and TRBJ2-7; 11 nucleotides match TRBD2. This CDR3 has 15 amino acids. V lost 5 bases, J lost 2 bases, and 5 bases stayed unmatched. Germline assignment: CDR1 MNHNS and CDR2 SASEGT. CDR3 sequence (DNA): TGTGCCAGCAGTCCCCGACTAGCGGGGCCCTACGAGCAGTACTTC. As protein: CASSPRLAGPYEQYF.

The V call is TRBV5-1, the J call TRBJ1-2, with D tentatively TRBD1 (5 bases). V lost 7 bases and J 3 bases, leaving 16 bases between the germline ends. The germline V gene has CDR1 SGHRS and CDR2 YFSETQ. This CDR3 region has 14 residues. The CDR3 loop reads CASGPQGDYYGYTF. As DNA, the CDR3 is TGCGCCAGCGGGCCCCAGGGTGACTACTATGGCTACACCTTC.

J is TRBJ2-7 and V is TRBV5-4; 12 nucleotides match TRBD2. Germline values: CDR1 SGHNT, CDR2 YYREEE (reference sequence). V lost 4 bases to trimming and J lost 5 bases; unmatched junction nucleotides: 7. The CDR3 extends over 15 amino acids. In DNA, the CDR3 is TGTGCCAGCAGCACATGGACTAGCGGGACGCACGAGCAGTACTTC. The encoded protein is CASSTWTSGTHEQYF.

Only a few counts were recorded for this clone. This chain uses TRBV6-4 with TRBJ2-5, with D possibly TRBD2 on 5 matching bases. The CDR3 contains 14 residues. Between the trimmed V and J ends, which lost 8 bases and 1 base, there was a span of 14 bases. CDR1 is MRHNA and CDR2 is SNTAGT in the germline V gene. The CDR3 protein is CASGPTRGQETQYF. CDR3 coding DNA: TGTGCCAGCGGCCCAACTAGAGGCCAAGAGACCCAGTACTTC.

The V and J genes are TRBV5-1 and TRBJ2-3; 9 nucleotides line up with TRBD2. CDR1 and CDR2 from the germline V gene are SGHRS and YFSETQ. The CDR3 sequence is 15 residues long. J lost 3 bases, V lost 1 base, and 3 bases had no gene match. The CDR3 region has the DNA TGCGCCAGCAGCTTGCAGCGGGGGGAAACAGATACGCAGTATTTT. It yields the protein CASSLQRGETDTQYF.

As to this clone: The same CDR3 can be traced to other DNA sequences in this sample. The rearrangement links TRBV20-1 to TRBJ2-2; D uncertain. CDR1 is DFQATT, CDR2 SNEGSKA, per germline (reference sequence). There are 11 residues in the CDR3. V lost 0 bases and J 8 bases, leaving 4 bases between the germline ends. DNA of the CDR3: TGCAGTGCTAGAGATGGGGGGGAGCTGTTTTTT. Translated, it gives CSARDGGELFF.

For the CDR3, the DNA is TGTGCCAGCAGCGCTACAGTGGGAGATACGCAGTATTTT. It codes for CASSATVGDTQYF. The chain combines TRBV2 with TRBJ2-3; D gene ambiguous. Germline values: CDR1 SNHLY, CDR2 FYNNEI. Trimming removed 6 bases from V and 5 bases from J, with 12 bases in between. This CDR3 region has 13 residues.

This chain joins TRBV25-1 and TRBJ2-1, with a weak D call TRBD1 (6 bases). The CDR3 spans 15 residues. Germline lookup yields CDR1 MGHDK and CDR2 SYGVNS. The V end lost 2 bases, the J end lost 7 bases, and 15 bases lay between the germline ends. The CDR3, as DNA: TGTGCCAGCAGTGAACCCGGACAGATGAGAAATGAGCAGTTCTTC. Translation: CASSEPGQMRNEQFF.

The rearrangement links TRBV5-4 to TRBJ2-1; 13 nucleotides match TRBD2. The V and J ends lost 5 bases and 8 bases, in that order; junction bases with no gene match: 7. The CDR3 covers 15 residues. Germline V CDR1 and CDR2: SGHNT, YYREEE (reference sequence). The CDR3 here is CASSPQLAGGDEQFF. The CDR3 DNA sequence: TGTGCCAGCAGTCCCCAACTAGCGGGAGGGGATGAGCAGTTCTTC.